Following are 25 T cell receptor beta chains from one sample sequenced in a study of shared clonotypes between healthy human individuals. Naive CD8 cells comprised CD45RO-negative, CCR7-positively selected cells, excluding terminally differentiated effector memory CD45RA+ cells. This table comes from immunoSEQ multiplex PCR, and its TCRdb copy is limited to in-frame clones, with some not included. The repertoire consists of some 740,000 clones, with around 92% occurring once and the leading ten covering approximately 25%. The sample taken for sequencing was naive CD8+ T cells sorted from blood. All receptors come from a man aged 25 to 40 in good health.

CDR3 nucleotide sequence: TGTGCCTCACGGGTGGGGACCGGGGAGCTGTTTTTT. Translated, it gives CASRVGTGELFF. The chain recombines TRBV6-6 with TRBJ2-2; D is unresolved. Trimming removed 11 bases from V and 5 bases from J, with 12 bases in between. Germline V gene sequence: CDR1 MNHNY, CDR2 SVGAGI (reference sequence). The CDR3 sequence is 12 residues long.

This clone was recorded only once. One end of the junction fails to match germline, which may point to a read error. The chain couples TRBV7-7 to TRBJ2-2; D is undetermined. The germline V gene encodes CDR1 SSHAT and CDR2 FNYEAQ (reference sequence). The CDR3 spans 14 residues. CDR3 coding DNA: TGTGCTAGCAGCGACTCCTTAAGCACCGGGGAGCTGTTTTTT. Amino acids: CASSDSLSTGELFF.

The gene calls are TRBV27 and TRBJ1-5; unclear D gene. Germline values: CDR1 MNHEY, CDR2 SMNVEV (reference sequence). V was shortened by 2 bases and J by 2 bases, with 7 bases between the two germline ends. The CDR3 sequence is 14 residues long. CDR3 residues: CASSLTRGNQPQHF. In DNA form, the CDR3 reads TGTGCCAGCAGTTTAACAAGGGGCAATCAGCCCCAGCATTTT.

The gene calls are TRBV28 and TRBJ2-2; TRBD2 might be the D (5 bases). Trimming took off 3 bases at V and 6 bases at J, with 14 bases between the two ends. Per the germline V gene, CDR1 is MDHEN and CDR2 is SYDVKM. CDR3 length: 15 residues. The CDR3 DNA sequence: TGTGCCAGCAGTTTGTCACTAGTCGGTGCCGGGGAGCTGTTTTTT. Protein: CASSLSLVGAGELFF.

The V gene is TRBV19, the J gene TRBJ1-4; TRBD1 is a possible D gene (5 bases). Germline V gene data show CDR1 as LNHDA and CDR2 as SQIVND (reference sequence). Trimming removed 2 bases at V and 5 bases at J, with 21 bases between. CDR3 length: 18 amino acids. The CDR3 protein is CASSIIPQGVRGNEKLFF. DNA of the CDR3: TGTGCCAGTAGTATAATCCCCCAGGGCGTGAGAGGCAATGAAAAACTGTTTTTT.

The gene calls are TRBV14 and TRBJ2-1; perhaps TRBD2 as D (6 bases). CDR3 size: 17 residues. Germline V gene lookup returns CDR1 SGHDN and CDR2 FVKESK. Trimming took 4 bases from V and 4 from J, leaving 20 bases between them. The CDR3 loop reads CASSLRFEVADYNEQFF. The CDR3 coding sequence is TGTGCCAGCAGCCTCCGCTTTGAGGTAGCGGATTACAATGAGCAGTTCTTC.

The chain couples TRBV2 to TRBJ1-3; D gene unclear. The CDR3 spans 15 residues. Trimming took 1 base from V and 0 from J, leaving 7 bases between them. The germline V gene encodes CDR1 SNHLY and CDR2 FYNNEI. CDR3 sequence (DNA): TGTGCCAGCAGTGAAGACGGGAGCTCTGGAAACACCATATATTTT. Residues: CASSEDGSSGNTIYF.

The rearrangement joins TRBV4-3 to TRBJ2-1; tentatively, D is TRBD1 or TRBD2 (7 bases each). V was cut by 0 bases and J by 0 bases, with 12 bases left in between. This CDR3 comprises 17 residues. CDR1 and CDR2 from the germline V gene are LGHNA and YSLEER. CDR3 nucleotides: TGCGCCAGCAGCCAAGATCAGGGGGGGAGCTCCTACAATGAGCAGTTCTTC. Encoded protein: CASSQDQGGSSYNEQFF.

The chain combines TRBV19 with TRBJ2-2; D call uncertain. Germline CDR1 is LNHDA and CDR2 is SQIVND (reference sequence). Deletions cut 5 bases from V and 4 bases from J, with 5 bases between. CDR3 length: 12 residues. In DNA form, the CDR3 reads TGTGCCAGTAGTGGTTTCACCGGGGAGCTGTTTTTT. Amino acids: CASSGFTGELFF.

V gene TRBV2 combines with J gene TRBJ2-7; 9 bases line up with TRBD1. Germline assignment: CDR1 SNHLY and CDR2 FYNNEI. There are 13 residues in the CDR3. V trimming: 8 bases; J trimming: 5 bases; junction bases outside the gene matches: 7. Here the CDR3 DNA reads TGTGCCAGCGAGGGGGACAGGGCCAACGAGCAGTACTTC. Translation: CASEGDRANEQYF.

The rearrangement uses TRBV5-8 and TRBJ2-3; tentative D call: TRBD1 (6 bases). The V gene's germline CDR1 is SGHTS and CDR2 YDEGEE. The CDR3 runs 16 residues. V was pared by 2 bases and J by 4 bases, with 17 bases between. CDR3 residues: CASSFRTAARADTQYF. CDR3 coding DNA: TGTGCCAGCAGCTTCAGGACAGCGGCCCGGGCAGATACGCAGTATTTT.

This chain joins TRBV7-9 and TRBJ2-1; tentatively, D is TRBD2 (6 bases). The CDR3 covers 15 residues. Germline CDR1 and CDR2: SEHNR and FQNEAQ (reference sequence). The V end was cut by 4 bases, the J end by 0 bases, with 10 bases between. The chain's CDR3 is CASSSTGGSYNEQFF. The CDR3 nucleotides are TGTGCCAGCAGCTCAACCGGGGGCTCCTACAATGAGCAGTTCTTC.

CDR3 sequence: CAISESGSGAYEQYF. CDR3 coding DNA: TGTGCCATCAGTGAGTCTGGGAGTGGGGCCTACGAGCAGTACTTC. V is TRBV10-3 and J is TRBJ2-7; D may be TRBD2 (5 bases). The germline V gene encodes CDR1 ENHRY and CDR2 SYGVKD. V was trimmed by 0 bases and J by 2 bases, leaving 11 bases between them. CDR3 size: 15 residues.

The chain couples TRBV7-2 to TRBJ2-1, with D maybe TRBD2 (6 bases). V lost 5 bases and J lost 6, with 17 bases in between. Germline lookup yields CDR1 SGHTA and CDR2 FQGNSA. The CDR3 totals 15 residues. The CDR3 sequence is CASSGPGLGFNEQFF. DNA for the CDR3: TGTGCCAGCAGCGGACCGGGACTCGGCTTCAATGAGCAGTTCTTC.

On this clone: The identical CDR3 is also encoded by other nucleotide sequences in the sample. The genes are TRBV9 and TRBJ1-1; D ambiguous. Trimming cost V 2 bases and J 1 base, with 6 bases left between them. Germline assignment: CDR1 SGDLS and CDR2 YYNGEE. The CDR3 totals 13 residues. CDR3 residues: CASSVGENTEAFF. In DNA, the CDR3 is TGTGCCAGCAGCGTTGGTGAGAACACTGAAGCTTTCTTT.

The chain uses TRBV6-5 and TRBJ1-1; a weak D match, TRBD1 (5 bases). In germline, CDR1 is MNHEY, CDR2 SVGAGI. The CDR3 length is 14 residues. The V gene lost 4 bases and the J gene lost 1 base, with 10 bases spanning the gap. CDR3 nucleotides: TGTGCCAGCAGTTTCCAGGGTTGGAACACTGAAGCTTTCTTT. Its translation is CASSFQGWNTEAFF.

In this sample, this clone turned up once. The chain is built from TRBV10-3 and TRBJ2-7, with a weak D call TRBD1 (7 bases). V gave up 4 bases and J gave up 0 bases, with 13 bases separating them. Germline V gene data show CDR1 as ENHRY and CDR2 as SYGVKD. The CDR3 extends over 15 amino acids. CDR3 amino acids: CAISGGTAFSYEQYF. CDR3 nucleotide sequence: TGTGCCATCAGTGGCGGGACAGCTTTCTCCTACGAGCAGTACTTC.

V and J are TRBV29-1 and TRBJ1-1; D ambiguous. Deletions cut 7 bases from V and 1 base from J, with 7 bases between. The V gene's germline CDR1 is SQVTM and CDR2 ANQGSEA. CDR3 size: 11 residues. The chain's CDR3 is CSANRNTEAFF. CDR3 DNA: TGCAGCGCCAACAGGAACACTGAAGCTTTCTTT.

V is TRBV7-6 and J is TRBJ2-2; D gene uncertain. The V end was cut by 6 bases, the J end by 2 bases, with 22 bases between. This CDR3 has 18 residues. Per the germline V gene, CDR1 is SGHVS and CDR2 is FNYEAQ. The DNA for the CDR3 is TGTGCCAGCAGAGAGAACGCTTTCTCCCCCTTCAACACCGGGGAGCTGTTTTTT. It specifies CASRENAFSPFNTGELFF.

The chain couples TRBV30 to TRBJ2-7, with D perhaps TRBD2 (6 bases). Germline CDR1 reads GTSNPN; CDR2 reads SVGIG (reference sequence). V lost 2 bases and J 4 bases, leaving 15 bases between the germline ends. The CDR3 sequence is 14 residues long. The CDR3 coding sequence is TGTGCCTGGAGTACGGGGGAATACTCATACGAGCAGTACTTC. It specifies CAWSTGEYSYEQYF.

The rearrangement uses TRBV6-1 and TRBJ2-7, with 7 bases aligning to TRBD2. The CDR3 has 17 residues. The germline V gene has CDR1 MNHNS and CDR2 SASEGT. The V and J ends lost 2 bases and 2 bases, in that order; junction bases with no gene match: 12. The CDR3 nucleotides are TGTGCCAGCAGTGAAACCCCCGAACTAGCGAGTCCCTACGAGCAGTACTTC. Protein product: CASSETPELASPYEQYF.

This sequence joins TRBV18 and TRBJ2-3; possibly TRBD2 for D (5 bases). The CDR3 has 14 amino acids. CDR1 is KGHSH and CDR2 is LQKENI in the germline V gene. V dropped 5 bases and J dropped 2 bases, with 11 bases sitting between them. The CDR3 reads CASSSRDPTDTQYF. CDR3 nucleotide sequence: TGTGCCAGCTCATCTCGGGATCCCACAGATACGCAGTATTTT.

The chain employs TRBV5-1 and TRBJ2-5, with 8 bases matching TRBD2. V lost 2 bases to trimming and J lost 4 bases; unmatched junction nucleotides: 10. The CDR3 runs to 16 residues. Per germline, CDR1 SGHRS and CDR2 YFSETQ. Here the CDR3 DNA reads TGCGCCAGCAGCTTCATGATAGCGGGAAGTCGAGAGACCCAGTACTTC. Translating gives CASSFMIAGSRETQYF.

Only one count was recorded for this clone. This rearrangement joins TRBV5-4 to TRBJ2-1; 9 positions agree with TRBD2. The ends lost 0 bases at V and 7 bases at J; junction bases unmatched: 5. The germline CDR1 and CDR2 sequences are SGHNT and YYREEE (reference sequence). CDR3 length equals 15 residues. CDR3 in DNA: TGTGCCAGCAGCTTGGAAGGTAGCGGGAGAAATGAGCAGTTCTTC. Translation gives CASSLEGSGRNEQFF.

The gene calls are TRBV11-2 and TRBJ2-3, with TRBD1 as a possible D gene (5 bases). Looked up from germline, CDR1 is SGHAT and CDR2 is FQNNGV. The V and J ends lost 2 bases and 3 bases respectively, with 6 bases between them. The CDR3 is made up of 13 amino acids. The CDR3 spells CASSLQGTDTQYF. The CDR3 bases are TGTGCCAGCAGCTTACAGGGAACAGATACGCAGTATTTT.